Listed below are T cell receptor beta chains from one sample, sequenced in a study of cytomegalovirus exposure and HLA in healthy donors. The protocol was immunoSEQ multiplex PCR, while the TCRdb copy is restricted to in-frame clones and leaves out a portion. The sample has under 200,000 clones, 70% to 80% seen once. The specimen was PBMCs. These TCRs come from a man aged 60 to 75 in good health and CMV-seronegative. CDR3s leave out the opening cysteine and the closing phenylalanine or tryptophan.

V gene	J gene	CDR3 protein
TRBV5-6	TRBJ2-3	ASSFNSGSETDTQY
TRBV11-2	TRBJ1-1	ASSLVLPNTEAF
TRBV6-5	TRBJ1-2	ASPRGIPNYGYT
TRBV7-6	TRBJ2-2	ASSLAIGGGSGELF
TRBV15	TRBJ2-3	ATSREPRGTDTQY
TRBV9	TRBJ2-2	ASSVVGQNTGELF
TRBV27	TRBJ2-5	ASSSSRSPGETQY
TRBV10-3	TRBJ2-7	AISEESGSSYEQY
TRBV5-1	TRBJ1-1	ASSITGGNAF
TRBV20-1	TRBJ1-2	SEFGEGYT
TRBV2	TRBJ2-7	ASSAGWDEQY
TRBV28	TRBJ1-1	ASSPGTVVTEAF
TRBV6-4	TRBJ1-1	ASSDFSRGGEAF
TRBV29-1	TRBJ2-1	SVEKLAGGFYNEQF
TRBV6-5	TRBJ2-1	ASSYWTGNEQF
TRBV28	TRBJ2-1	ATGASGSTEQF
TRBV2	TRBJ2-2	ASRDRADTGELF
TRBV7-9	TRBJ1-1	ASSLERAGDGDTEAF
TRBV30	TRBJ1-1	AWTRVPGQGMDTEAF
TRBV7-9	TRBJ2-7	ASSLNTGFDEQY
TRBV2	TRBJ1-5	ATIDRRTGENQPQH
TRBV5-1	TRBJ2-5	ASSFGRLAGTIGRWDTQY
TRBV6-5	TRBJ2-2	ASSTGELF
TRBV4-1	TRBJ1-4	ASSQDDSAEKLF
TRBV7-2	TRBJ2-3	ASSLAPSGATDTQY
TRBV28	TRBJ2-7	ASSLGIKAGGLPDEQY
TRBV21-1	TRBJ2-3	ASSSPGTSGGASTDTQY
TRBV28	TRBJ2-7	ASSQRPRGEQY
TRBV6-1	TRBJ2-5	ASSVGTSGRAETQY
TRBV6-1	TRBJ1-2	ASSDYYGYT
TRBV7-9	TRBJ1-1	ASSRDGYRTAEAF
TRBV5-1	TRBJ2-7	ASSLAGQTYEQY
TRBV6-1	TRBJ1-5	ASSETPQYSNQPQH
TRBV28	TRBJ1-1	ASVTRWEAEAF
TRBV5-1	TRBJ2-6	ASSPRGNPRTSGANVLT
TRBV11-3	TRBJ2-3	ASSLDGAGGTDTQY
TRBV29-1	TRBJ2-3	SARGGVTDTQY
TRBV5-1	TRBJ1-2	ASSLEGTYRQGGYT
TRBV27	TRBJ2-3	ASRLGASTDTQY
TRBV5-1	TRBJ1-2	ASSLASGYGYT
TRBV5-1	TRBJ1-2	ASSLSQGYGYT